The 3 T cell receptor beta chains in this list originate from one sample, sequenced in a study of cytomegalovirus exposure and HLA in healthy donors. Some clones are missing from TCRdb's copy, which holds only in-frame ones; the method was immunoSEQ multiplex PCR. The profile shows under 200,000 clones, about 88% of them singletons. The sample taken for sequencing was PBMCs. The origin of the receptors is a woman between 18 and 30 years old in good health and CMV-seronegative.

The CDR3 bases are TGCGCCAGCAGCCAAGAGGGACAGGGGACCGAGCAGTACTTC. Protein product: CASSQEGQGTEQYF. This chain uses TRBV4-3 with TRBJ2-7; TRBD1 agrees at 10 bases. The CDR3 is made up of 14 amino acids. Germline V gene sequence: CDR1 LGHNA, CDR2 YSLEER. With 0 bases clipped from V and 6 bases from J, the junction kept 2 bases outside the gene matches.

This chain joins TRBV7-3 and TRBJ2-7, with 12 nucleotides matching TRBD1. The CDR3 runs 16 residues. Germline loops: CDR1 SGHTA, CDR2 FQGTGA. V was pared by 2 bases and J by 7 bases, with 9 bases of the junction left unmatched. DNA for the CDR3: TGTGCCAGCAGCTTATTCGGGACAGGGGGCGCATGGGAGCAGTACTTC. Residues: CASSLFGTGGAWEQYF.

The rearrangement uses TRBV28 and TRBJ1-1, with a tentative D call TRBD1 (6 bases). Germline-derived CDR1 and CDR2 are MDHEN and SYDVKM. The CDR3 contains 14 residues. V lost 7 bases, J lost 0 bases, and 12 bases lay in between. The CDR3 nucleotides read TGTGCCAGCACCTTGGACAGTATGAACACTGAAGCTTTCTTT. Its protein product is CASTLDSMNTEAFF.